What follows are 7 T cell receptor beta chains derived from one specimen sequenced in a study of CD8+ T cells in alopecia areata. cDNA reverse transcribed from extracted RNA served as the sequencing template. Method: immunoSEQ multiplex PCR; TCRdb's copy keeps in-frame clones and lacks some. The repertoire holds about 110,000 clones, with less than 90% as singletons. Treatment described: oral pan-JAK inhibitor, 5-10 mg twice daily. The starting material was CD8+ T cells sorted from blood, obtained at week 24, from a patient treated with tofacitinib. These receptors all come from a human donor with alopecia areata.

V gene TRBV5-1 combines with J gene TRBJ2-1, with 10 bases aligning to TRBD2. CDR1 SGHRS and CDR2 YFSETQ come from the germline V gene. V dropped 7 bases and J dropped 7; count of bases not matched to a gene: 8. This CDR3 has 14 amino acids. This CDR3 reads CASGSGTSENEQFF. The CDR3 DNA sequence: TGCGCCAGCGGATCCGGGACTAGCGAAAATGAGCAGTTCTTC.

Here the CDR3 reads CSVLAPGAPLGGEQFF. The CDR3 DNA reads TGCAGCGTCCTCGCTCCCGGGGCCCCACTCGGGGGTGAGCAGTTCTTC. This chain uses TRBV29-1 with TRBJ2-1; tentatively, D is TRBD2 (6 bases). CDR3 size: 16 residues. Trimming shortened V by 6 bases and J by 9 bases, and 27 bases separated the two germline ends. The V gene's germline CDR1 is SQVTM and CDR2 ANQGSEA.

The chain joins TRBV5-1 to TRBJ2-7, with 7 bases identical to TRBD1. Trimming cost V 0 bases and J 3 bases; bases outside gene matches: 0. CDR3 length: 13 residues. Germline V gives CDR1 SGHRS, CDR2 YFSETQ. The CDR3 spells CASSLDRGYEQYF. CDR3 nucleotides: TGCGCCAGCAGCTTGGACAGGGGCTACGAGCAGTACTTC.

This chain uses TRBV5-1 with TRBJ1-5; no reliable D call. This CDR3 contains 15 residues. V gave up 0 bases and J gave up 0 bases, with 7 bases separating them. Germline V lookup: CDR1 SGHRS, CDR2 YFSETQ. The CDR3 bases are TGCGCCAGCAGCTTGGGGGGTTATAGCAATCAGCCCCAGCATTTT. This gives the protein CASSLGGYSNQPQHF.

CDR3 sequence (DNA): TGTGCCAGCAGCTTCCTCGGACAGATCCAAGAGACCCAGTACTTC. Its translation: CASSFLGQIQETQYF. The rearrangement joins TRBV7-6 to TRBJ2-5; TRBD1 might be the D (6 bases). The germline V gene encodes CDR1 SGHVS and CDR2 FNYEAQ. Trimming removed 3 bases from V and 1 base from J, with 12 bases in between. There are 15 residues in the CDR3. Full variable domain (outside the CDR3, taken from reference TRBV7-6 and TRBJ2-5): GAGVSQSPRYKVTKRGQDVALRCDPISGHVSLYWYRQALGQGPEFLTYFNYEAQQDKSGLPNDRFSAERPEGSISTLTIQRTEQRDSAMYRCASSFLGQIQETQYFGPGTRLLVL.

V is TRBV19 and J is TRBJ2-1; no clear D. Trimming pared 6 bases from V and 3 bases from J, leaving 6 bases between. This CDR3 is 12 amino acids long. Germline CDR1 and CDR2: LNHDA and SQIVND (reference sequence). CDR3 DNA: TGTGCCAGTAGCCCGTACTACAATGAGCAGTTCTTC. It is translated as CASSPYYNEQFF.

The rearrangement joins TRBV14 to TRBJ2-5, with 7 bases aligning to TRBD2. The germline V gene encodes CDR1 SGHDN and CDR2 FVKESK. The J segment lost 11 bases and the V segment lost 4 bases, leaving 7 bases of the junction unmatched. This CDR3 is built from 12 residues. The CDR3 sequence is CASSRDYDEQYF. The CDR3, as DNA: TGTGCCAGCAGCCGGGACTACGATGAGCAGTACTTC.